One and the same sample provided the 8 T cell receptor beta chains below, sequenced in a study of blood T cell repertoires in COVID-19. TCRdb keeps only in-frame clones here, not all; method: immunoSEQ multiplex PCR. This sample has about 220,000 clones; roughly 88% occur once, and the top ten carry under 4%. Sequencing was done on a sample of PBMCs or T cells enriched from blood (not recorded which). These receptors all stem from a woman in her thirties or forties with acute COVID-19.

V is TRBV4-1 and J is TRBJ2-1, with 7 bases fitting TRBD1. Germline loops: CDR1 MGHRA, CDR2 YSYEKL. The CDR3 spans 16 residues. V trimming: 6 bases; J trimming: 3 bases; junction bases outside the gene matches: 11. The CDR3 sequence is CASRPVTGTDYNEQFF. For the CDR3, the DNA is TGCGCCAGCAGGCCCGTTACCGGGACAGACTACAATGAGCAGTTCTTC.

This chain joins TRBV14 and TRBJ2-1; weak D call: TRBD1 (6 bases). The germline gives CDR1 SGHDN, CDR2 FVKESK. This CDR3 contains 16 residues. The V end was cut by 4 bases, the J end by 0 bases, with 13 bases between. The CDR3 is CASSLSQGISYNEQFF. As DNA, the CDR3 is TGTGCCAGCAGCCTCTCCCAGGGGATCTCCTACAATGAGCAGTTCTTC.

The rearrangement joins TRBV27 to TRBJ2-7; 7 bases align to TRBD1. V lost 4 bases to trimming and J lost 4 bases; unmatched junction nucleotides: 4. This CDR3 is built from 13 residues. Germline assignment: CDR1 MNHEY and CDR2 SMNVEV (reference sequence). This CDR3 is CASSSLQGYEQYF. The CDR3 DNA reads TGTGCCAGCAGTTCTTTACAGGGGTACGAGCAGTACTTC.

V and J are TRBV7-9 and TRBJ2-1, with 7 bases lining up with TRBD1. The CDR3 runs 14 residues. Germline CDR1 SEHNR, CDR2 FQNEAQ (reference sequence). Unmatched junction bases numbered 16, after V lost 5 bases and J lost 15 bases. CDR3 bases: TGTGCCAGCAGCATGGGACAGCAGGAGATGGGTCTGTTCTTC. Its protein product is CASSMGQQEMGLFF.

The CDR3 here is CSGIRQTNTEAFF. CDR3 nucleotides: TGCAGCGGTATACGACAGACCAACACTGAAGCTTTCTTT. The chain has TRBV29-1 and TRBJ1-1; possibly TRBD1 for D (5 bases). V was clipped by 7 bases and J by 2 bases, with 14 bases between them. Germline V gives CDR1 SQVTM, CDR2 ANQGSEA. There are 13 residues in the CDR3.

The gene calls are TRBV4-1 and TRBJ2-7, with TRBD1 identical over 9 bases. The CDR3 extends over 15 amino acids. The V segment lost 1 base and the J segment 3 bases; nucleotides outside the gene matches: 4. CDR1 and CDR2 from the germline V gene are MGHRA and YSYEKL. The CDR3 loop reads CASSQVGQGLYEQYF. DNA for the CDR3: TGCGCCAGCAGCCAAGTGGGACAGGGTCTCTACGAGCAGTACTTC.

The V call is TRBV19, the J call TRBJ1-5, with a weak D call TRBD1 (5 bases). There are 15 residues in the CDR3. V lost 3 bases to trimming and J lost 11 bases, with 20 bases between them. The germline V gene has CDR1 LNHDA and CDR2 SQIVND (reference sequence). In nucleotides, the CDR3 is TGTGCCAGTAGTATCGTCACGGCCAACCCGGGGGCCCAGCATTTT. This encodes CASSIVTANPGAQHF.

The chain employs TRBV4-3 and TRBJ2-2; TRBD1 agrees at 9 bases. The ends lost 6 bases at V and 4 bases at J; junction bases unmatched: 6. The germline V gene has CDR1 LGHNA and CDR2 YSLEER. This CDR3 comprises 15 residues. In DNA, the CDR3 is TGCGCCAGCAGTCCACAGGGGGCATCCACCGGGGAGCTGTTTTTT. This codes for CASSPQGASTGELFF.